This TCR beta chain came from a study of T cell responses to AZD1222 COVID-19 vaccine. As for the study in general: Second-dose intervals near 4 or 12 weeks were combined. Study-wide points: Increases in Spike-specific TCR breadth and depth were seen after two AZD1222 doses. Repertoires in all cases were sampled only once the peak T cell response had passed.

Profiling relied on immunoSEQ multiplex PCR, and the TCRdb table lists in-frame clones only, not all of them. Of 100,000 or so clones in the sample, 88% are singletons; the top ten hold about 2.7%. To note about this clone: As yet, its antigen is unknown.

Trimming took off 3 bases at V and 8 bases at J, with 7 bases between the two ends. Germline V lookup: CDR1 WNHNN, CDR2 SYGVQD (reference sequence). The CDR3 totals 12 residues. The receptor comes from an adult in good health. The source material was peripheral blood, sampled on day 0 of AZD1222 vaccination. The V call is TRBV10-1, the J call TRBJ1-4; no definite D call. For the CDR3, the DNA is TGCGCCAGCAGTGACGGAATAGAAAAACTGTTTTTT. It encodes CASSDGIEKLFF.